The entry below describes one TCR beta chain. As yet, its antigen is unknown. The sample comes from a study of graft-versus-host responses after intestinal transplantation. Per germline, CDR1 MGHRA and CDR2 YSYEKL. The V gene lost 1 base and the J gene lost 6 bases, with 7 bases spanning the gap. CDR3 length: 12 amino acids. Profiled with immunoSEQ multiplex PCR; TCRdb holds only in-frame clones, not every one. The sample records 55,000 to 80,000 clones, approximately 90% being singletons. The source material was unstimulated CD8+ T cells sorted from spleen or lymph node cells, sampled before transplant. This clonotype was sampled from a human donor who was the organ donor for an intestinal transplant. This chain joins TRBV4-1 and TRBJ2-7; TRBD2 is a possible D gene (5 bases). As DNA, the CDR3 is TGCGCCAGCAGCCAAGTAGGAGGCGAGCAGTACTTC. This gives the protein CASSQVGGEQYF.